The clone carrying this T cell receptor (beta chain) has only a few counts. Its cognate antigen is unknown. CDR1 and CDR2 from the germline V gene are SGHRS and YFSETQ. This CDR3 is built from 16 residues. V lost 3 bases and J 9 bases, leaving 22 bases between the germline ends. This record belongs to a study of T cells after yellow fever vaccination. Study-wide findings and caveats: Booster sampling recovered most clones from primary vaccination (less than 97% CD4, approximately 88% CD8). It was the secondary response that reached its peak faster, day 5 versus 15, but it was weaker.

A 5'RACE template-switching step, the method used to make TCR cDNA, added a universal primer site and UMIs. TCRdb re-called the 5' RACE reads through MiXCR, storing one row per CDR3 protein. The repertoire consists of about 320,000 distinct CDR3 sequences, with about 10% occurring once and the leading ten covering over 3%. The TCR originated in a man aged 18 to 30 who received the YFV17D yellow fever vaccine. The source was CD4+ T cells sorted from PBMCs, collected 45 days after the yellow fever booster vaccination. The J gene is TRBJ2-1, the V gene TRBV5-1; D perhaps matches TRBD1 (7 bases). The CDR3 DNA is TGCGCCAGCAGCTCCGAACCGGGCGGGACAGTCAGTGAGCAGTTCTTC. Translated, it gives CASSSEPGGTVSEQFF. Looking up the rest from reference TRBV5-1 and TRBJ2-1 gives the full variable domain: KAGVTQTPRYLIKTRGQQVTLSCSPISGHRSVSWYQQTPGQGLQFLFEYFSETQRNKGNFPGRFSGRQFSNSRSEMNVSTLELGDSALYLCASSSEPGGTVSEQFFGPGTRLTVL.